The next 13 T cell receptor beta chains were all read from a single sample in a study of T cells after yellow fever vaccination. From the 5' RACE reads, TCRdb called clonotypes with MiXCR, one entry per CDR3 protein. This sample has a few hundred thousand distinct CDR3 sequences, with around 3.9% found just once. The material was PBMCs, obtained 5 days after the yellow fever booster vaccination. Every receptor here comes from a man younger than 35 who received the YFV17D yellow fever vaccine.

This clonotype appeared many times. The CDR3 DNA reads as TGCGCCAGCAGCTTGGCCGGGACAGGCGAGCAGTACTTC. It is translated as CASSLAGTGEQYF. The J gene is TRBJ2-7, the V gene TRBV5-1, with 8 nucleotides matching TRBD1. Germline trimming cut 0 bases from V and 6 bases from J; bases unmatched to any gene: 2. CDR3 size: 13 residues. CDR1 and CDR2 from the germline V gene are SGHRS and YFSETQ.

In its sample, this clonotype was seen a few times. The chain is built from TRBV18 and TRBJ2-7, with D possibly matching TRBD1 (6 bases). Deletions cut 2 bases from V and 9 bases from J, with 14 bases between. The CDR3 runs 13 residues. Germline lookup yields CDR1 KGHSH and CDR2 LQKENI. The DNA for the CDR3 is TGTGCCAGCTCACCAAATGGACAGACCACGCAGTACTTC. Protein sequence: CASSPNGQTTQYF.

This clonotype was seen ten or more times. The chain links TRBV5-1 to TRBJ2-3; TRBD1 is a possible D gene (5 bases). CDR3 size: 15 residues. The germline V gene encodes CDR1 SGHRS and CDR2 YFSETQ. Trimming stripped 2 bases from V and 0 bases from J, with 10 bases between. Written as DNA, the CDR3 is TGCGCCAGCAGCTTTATCGACAGAAGCACAGATACGCAGTATTTT. This gives the protein CASSFIDRSTDTQYF.

V usage is TRBV12-3 or TRBV12-4 and J usage is TRBJ2-1; 10 bases are a match to TRBD2. There are 13 residues in the CDR3. V trimming: 6 bases; J trimming: 9 bases; junction bases outside the gene matches: 5. CDR3 sequence reads: CASRLAGRGEQFF. CDR3 sequence (DNA): TGTGCCAGCAGACTAGCGGGAAGAGGTGAGCAGTTCTTC.

The chain links TRBV20-1 to TRBJ1-1; weak D call: TRBD1 (5 bases). Germline CDR1 DFQATT, CDR2 SNEGSKA (reference sequence). CDR3 length equals 13 residues. CDR3 in DNA: TGCAGCGTTCCGGGACGGTCGGACACTGAAGCTTTCTTT. Residues: CSVPGRSDTEAFF.

J is TRBJ1-1 and V is TRBV30; D is ambiguous. The CDR3 sequence is 13 residues long. V dropped 0 bases and J dropped 3 bases, with 8 bases sitting between them. CDR1 and CDR2 (germline): GTSNPN, SVGIG (reference sequence). DNA of the CDR3: TGTGCCTGGAGTGTTCTGGGCCACACTGAAGCTTTCTTT. Amino acid sequence: CAWSVLGHTEAFF. The full variable domain, rest sourced from reference TRBV30 and TRBJ1-1, is SQTIHQWPATLVQPVGSPLSLECTVEGTSNPNLYWYRQAAGRGLQLLFYSVGIGQISSEVPQNLSASRPQDRQFILSSKKLLLSDSGFYLCAWSVLGHTEAFFGQGTRLTVV.

The chain couples TRBV19 to TRBJ2-7; no clear D gene. V lost 3 bases, J lost 4 bases, and 7 bases lay in between. Per germline, CDR1 LNHDA and CDR2 SQIVND (reference sequence). This CDR3 is built from 12 residues. Here the CDR3 reads CASSMDGYEQYF. The CDR3 DNA reads TGTGCCAGTAGTATGGACGGGTACGAGCAGTACTTC.

The CDR3, as DNA: TGTGCCAGCGCCTCCAACCTCAATGAGCAGTTCTTC. This translates into CASASNLNEQFF. The gene calls are TRBV5-6 and TRBJ2-1; no clear D. Germline V gene lookup returns CDR1 SGHDT and CDR2 YYEEEE. V was clipped by 7 bases and J by 6 bases, with 11 bases between them. The CDR3 loop spans 12 amino acids.

This clonotype was seen at least ten times. J is TRBJ2-4 and V is TRBV5-4; 10 bases align to TRBD2. The CDR3 totals 15 residues. Germline lookup yields CDR1 SGHNT and CDR2 YYREEE (reference sequence). J lost 7 bases, V lost 4 bases, and 8 bases had no gene match. As DNA, the CDR3 is TGTGCCAGCAGCCCCCAGCGGGGGGGGCTGAACATTCAGTACTTC. The encoded protein is CASSPQRGGLNIQYF. The full variable domain, with the rest looked up from reference TRBV5-4 and TRBJ2-4, is ETGVTQSPTHLIKTRGQQVTLRCSSQSGHNTVSWYQQALGQGPQFIFQYYREEENGRGNFPPRFSGLQFPNYSSELNVNALELDDSALYLCASSPQRGGLNIQYFGAGTRLSVL.

The chain employs TRBV7-8 and TRBJ2-2; D gene uncertain. The CDR3 has 14 residues. Trimming stripped 2 bases from V and 3 bases from J, with 7 bases between. The germline CDR1 and CDR2 sequences are SGHVS and FQNEAQ. CDR3: CASSLPADTGELFF. CDR3 DNA sequence: TGTGCCAGCAGCTTACCTGCCGACACCGGGGAGCTGTTTTTT.

This clonotype was seen more than once but under ten times. The chain combines TRBV29-1 with TRBJ1-2; D unresolved. The ends were cut back, 2 bases at V and 8 bases at J, with 15 bases in the middle. CDR3 length: 13 amino acids. Germline V lookup: CDR1 SQVTM, CDR2 ANQGSEA. Written as DNA, the CDR3 is TGCAGCGTTGAAACGTTAGGGCCAGGAGGCTACACCTTC. It is translated as CSVETLGPGGYTF.

This clonotype was seen a handful of times. J is TRBJ2-2 and V is TRBV5-1; D is undetermined. V gave up 4 bases and J gave up 3 bases, with 7 bases separating them. The CDR3 loop spans 13 amino acids. The germline gives CDR1 SGHRS, CDR2 YFSETQ. The CDR3 loop reads CASSNFHTGELFF. Written as DNA, the CDR3 is TGCGCCAGCAGCAACTTCCACACCGGGGAGCTGTTTTTT.

This clonotype was detected a few times. This chain joins TRBV5-4 and TRBJ2-7, with 7 nucleotides matching TRBD1. The CDR3 runs 13 residues. J gave up 4 bases and V 4 bases, and 5 bases lay outside the gene matches. Looked up from germline, CDR1 is SGHNT and CDR2 is YYREEE (reference sequence). The CDR3 coding sequence is TGTGCCAGCAGCACCGGGACAGAATACGAGCAGTACTTC. As protein: CASSTGTEYEQYF.